These 9 T cell receptor beta chains were all obtained from the same sample, sequenced in a study of blood T cell repertoires in COVID-19. Profiled with immunoSEQ multiplex PCR; TCRdb holds only in-frame clones, not every one. The sample holds 110,000 to 150,000 clones; nearly 90% are singletons and the top ten take around 1.9%. What was sequenced was peripheral blood. These receptors were collected from an older man with acute or convalescent COVID-19.

The chain is built from TRBV18 and TRBJ2-2; D not resolved. Germline-derived CDR1 and CDR2 are KGHSH and LQKENI. Trimming left V 6 bases short and J 6 bases short, with 11 bases between. This CDR3 has 13 amino acids. CDR3 loop: CASSPTGSGELFF. The CDR3 nucleotides read TGTGCCAGCTCCCCCACCGGGTCCGGGGAGCTGTTTTTT.

The chain recombines TRBV7-2 with TRBJ2-5; 7 bases fit TRBD2. V lost 6 bases, J lost 3 bases, and 7 bases stayed unmatched. Germline V CDR1 and CDR2: SGHTA, FQGNSA. The CDR3 sequence is 14 residues long. The CDR3 bases are TGTGCCAGCAGTCCCTACGGGGGGAAAGAGACCCAGTACTTC. Encoded protein: CASSPYGGKETQYF. The complete variable domain, with remaining parts taken from reference TRBV7-2 and TRBJ2-5, reads GAGVSQSPSNKVTEKGKDVELRCDPISGHTALYWYRQSLGQGLEFLIYFQGNSAPDKSGLPSDRFSAERTGGSVSTLTIQRTQQEDSAVYLCASSPYGGKETQYFGPGTRLLVL.

This rearrangement joins TRBV6-5 to TRBJ1-6, with TRBD1 matching 11 bases. Looked up from germline, CDR1 is MNHEY and CDR2 is SVGAGI. V dropped 6 bases and J dropped 9; count of bases not matched to a gene: 4. This CDR3 has 14 residues. CDR3 bases: TGTGCCAGCAGAACCGGGACAGGGGGTTCACCCCTCCACTTT. The encoded protein is CASRTGTGGSPLHF.

This clone was counted only a few times. The chain is built from TRBV19 and TRBJ1-2, with TRBD1 matching 9 bases. The junction had 3 bases not matched to a gene; V was cut back by 0 bases and J by 7 bases. This CDR3 region has 14 residues. Germline CDR1 and CDR2: LNHDA and SQIVND (reference sequence). Written as DNA, the CDR3 is TGTGCCAGTAGTATAGAGGACAGGGGAGGTGGCTACACCTTC. Protein: CASSIEDRGGGYTF.

The chain employs TRBV7-3 and TRBJ1-1; 8 nucleotides line up with TRBD1. Germline CDR1 and CDR2: SGHTA and FQGTGA. The CDR3 is 15 amino acids. V was clipped by 0 bases and J by 6 bases; unmatched bases: 6. CDR3 amino acids: CASSLTAGGRSEAFF. In DNA form, the CDR3 reads TGTGCCAGCAGCTTAACGGCAGGGGGCAGATCTGAAGCTTTCTTT.

The V call is TRBV6-6, the J call TRBJ1-2; no clear D. Germline V gene data show CDR1 as MNHNY and CDR2 as SVGAGI (reference sequence). V gave up 5 bases and J gave up 7 bases, with 11 bases separating them. This CDR3 contains 12 residues. For the CDR3, the DNA is TGTGCCAGCAGTCTCCGCTCTAGTGGCTACACCTTC. It translates to CASSLRSSGYTF.

This chain links TRBV6-5 with TRBJ1-1, with D possibly being TRBD1 (5 bases). CDR1 and CDR2 (germline): MNHEY, SVGAGI. The CDR3 has 14 residues. V shed 2 bases and J shed 4 bases, with 11 bases lying between them. In DNA form, the CDR3 reads TGTGCCAGCAGTTACGGGGGGTTGGGCACTGAAGCTTTCTTT. This encodes CASSYGGLGTEAFF.

The V gene is TRBV27, the J gene TRBJ1-5; perhaps TRBD1 as D (5 bases). Trimming pared 4 bases from V and 0 bases from J, leaving 10 bases between. Per the germline V gene, CDR1 is MNHEY and CDR2 is SMNVEV (reference sequence). This CDR3 contains 15 residues. In nucleotides, the CDR3 is TGTGCCAGCAGTTCCGGGGGGGGTAGCAATCAGCCCCAGCATTTT. Its translation is CASSSGGGSNQPQHF.

CDR3 in amino acids: CASSDQGGTGELFF. The DNA of the CDR3 is TGCGCCAGCAGCGACCAGGGAGGCACCGGGGAGCTGTTTTTT. The chain carries TRBV5-1 and TRBJ2-2; D might be TRBD2 (6 bases). CDR3 size: 14 residues. Trimming took off 4 bases at V and 4 bases at J, with 11 bases between the two ends. Per the germline V gene, CDR1 is SGHRS and CDR2 is YFSETQ. Variable domain in full (rest from reference TRBV5-1 and TRBJ2-2): KAGVTQTPRYLIKTRGQQVTLSCSPISGHRSVSWYQQTPGQGLQFLFEYFSETQRNKGNFPGRFSGRQFSNSRSEMNVSTLELGDSALYLCASSDQGGTGELFFGEGSRLTVL.